Each of the 20 T cell receptor beta chains below was sequenced from the same sample in a study of technical replicates of blood from a handful of donors. Using immunoSEQ multiplex PCR, the repertoire was profiled, and TCRdb retains in-frame clones only, with some absent. Of some 69,000 clones in the sample, about 87% are singletons; the top ten hold roughly 5%. Sequenced sample: PBMCs. The receptor source for this set is a human donor in good health. Some clones in this sample may be carry-over from other donors' samples.

V is TRBV7-2 and J is TRBJ1-3; D perhaps matches TRBD1 (5 bases). Deletions cut 5 bases from V and 0 bases from J, with 14 bases between. Germline CDR1 and CDR2: SGHTA and FQGNSA. The CDR3 spans 16 residues. The CDR3: CASSLGASSSGNTIYF. The DNA for the CDR3 is TGTGCCAGCAGCCTAGGGGCCTCAAGCTCTGGAAACACCATATATTTT.

The chain recombines TRBV2 with TRBJ2-1, with TRBD1 matching over 10 bases. Germline loops: CDR1 SNHLY, CDR2 FYNNEI. The J segment lost 4 bases and the V segment lost 6 bases, leaving 6 bases of the junction unmatched. The CDR3 extends over 15 amino acids. DNA for the CDR3: TGTGCCAGCAGCAGGGACAGGGGACTGTACAATGAGCAGTTCTTC. Translated, it gives CASSRDRGLYNEQFF.

The rearrangement uses TRBV11-2 and TRBJ2-2; D is perhaps TRBD1 (6 bases). Trimming took 1 base from V and 4 from J, leaving 13 bases between them. The CDR3 loop spans 16 amino acids. Germline values: CDR1 SGHAT, CDR2 FQNNGV. The CDR3 region is CASSLGFRGSTGELFF. CDR3 nucleotides: TGTGCCAGCAGCTTAGGTTTCAGGGGAAGCACCGGGGAGCTGTTTTTT. The full variable domain, completed using reference TRBV11-2 and TRBJ2-2, is EAGVAQSPRYKIIEKRQSVAFWCNPISGHATLYWYQQILGQGPKLLIQFQNNGVVDDSQLPKDRFSAERLKGVDSTLKIQPAKLEDSAVYLCASSLGFRGSTGELFFGEGSRLTVL.

This chain links TRBV2 with TRBJ1-2, with D perhaps TRBD1 (5 bases). Germline V gene sequence: CDR1 SNHLY, CDR2 FYNNEI. The CDR3 contains 15 residues. Trimming took off 5 bases at V and 6 bases at J, with 19 bases between the two ends. The CDR3 is CASSTRQPQVDGYTF. The CDR3 region has the DNA TGTGCCAGCAGTACAAGACAGCCGCAAGTCGATGGCTACACCTTC.

This clone was counted between two and nine times. V and J are TRBV2 and TRBJ1-1; D unresolved. V was trimmed by 1 base and J by 1 base, leaving 13 bases between them. CDR1 and CDR2 (germline): SNHLY, FYNNEI. The length of the CDR3 is 16 residues. CDR3 protein: CASSEGPMRRNTEAFF. CDR3 nucleotide sequence: TGTGCCAGCAGTGAAGGCCCCATGAGAAGGAACACTGAAGCTTTCTTT.

The rearrangement uses TRBV10-3 and TRBJ2-2; 10 nucleotides line up with TRBD2. This CDR3 is 14 amino acids long. The germline V gene encodes CDR1 ENHRY and CDR2 SYGVKD. With V trimmed by 9 bases and J by 6 bases, 7 bases remained unmatched. The CDR3 nucleotides read TGTGCCATTACGCCAGCGGGAGGGTCCGGGGAGCTGTTTTTT. Protein product: CAITPAGGSGELFF.

V gene TRBV13 combines with J gene TRBJ2-3; TRBD2 is a possible D gene (6 bases). V dropped 3 bases and J dropped 6 bases, with 16 bases sitting between them. The CDR3 is 15 amino acids. Germline V gene sequence: CDR1 PRHDT, CDR2 FYEKMQ (reference sequence). The DNA for the CDR3 is TGTGCCAGCAGCTTGGTCGCGGGGAGGTCTGATACGCAGTATTTT. The encoded protein is CASSLVAGRSDTQYF.

The rearrangement links TRBV19 to TRBJ1-1, with D unresolved. The CDR3 runs 15 residues. V lost 3 bases, J lost 1 base, and 12 bases lay in between. Germline values: CDR1 LNHDA, CDR2 SQIVND (reference sequence). CDR3 loop: CASSILWAENTEAFF. CDR3 sequence (DNA): TGTGCCAGTAGTATCCTTTGGGCAGAGAACACTGAAGCTTTCTTT. The whole variable domain, filled in from reference TRBV19 and TRBJ1-1, reads DGGITQSPKYLFRKEGQNVTLSCEQNLNHDAMYWYRQDPGQGLRLIYYSQIVNDFQKGDIAEGYSVSREKKESFPLTVTSAQKNPTAFYLCASSILWAENTEAFFGQGTRLTVV.

The chain couples TRBV27 to TRBJ2-5, with 8 nucleotides matching TRBD2. The CDR3 extends over 15 amino acids. V gave up 5 bases and J gave up 7 bases; unmatched junction bases: 12. Germline loops: CDR1 MNHEY, CDR2 SMNVEV (reference sequence). The CDR3 DNA reads TGTGCCAGCAGTAAAGCTCCGGGACTAGGTTGGACCCAGTACTTC. Translated: CASSKAPGLGWTQYF.

This chain joins TRBV13 and TRBJ2-4; D is possibly TRBD2 (6 bases). CDR1 and CDR2 from the germline V gene are PRHDT and FYEKMQ (reference sequence). The CDR3 runs to 16 residues. V was clipped by 5 bases and J by 6 bases, with 20 bases between them. CDR3 DNA: TGTGCCAGCAGCGTTACCTTCGTGGTGGGGGGAAACATTCAGTACTTC. Translation gives CASSVTFVVGGNIQYF.

The rearrangement uses TRBV7-2 and TRBJ2-7; tentative D call: TRBD2 (5 bases). The germline V gene has CDR1 SGHTA and CDR2 FQGNSA. Trimming took off 2 bases at V and 3 bases at J, with 14 bases between the two ends. The CDR3 extends over 15 amino acids. CDR3 residues: CASSLYHGEGYEQYF. Written as DNA, the CDR3 is TGTGCCAGCAGCTTATATCATGGTGAGGGCTACGAGCAGTACTTC.

The chain uses TRBV7-3 and TRBJ2-2, with 12 positions matching TRBD2. Looked up from germline, CDR1 is SGHTA and CDR2 is FQGTGA. The CDR3 has 16 residues. V was clipped by 5 bases and J by 7 bases; unmatched bases: 8. Here the CDR3 DNA reads TGTGCCAGCAGCCTGGGGACTAGCGGGTTAGGCGGGGAGCTGTTTTTT. It specifies CASSLGTSGLGGELFF.

The chain carries TRBV4-2 and TRBJ2-2, with 7 bases fitting TRBD1. Germline V gene lookup returns CDR1 LGHNA and CDR2 YNFKEQ. The CDR3 loop spans 16 amino acids. V lost 1 base to trimming and J lost 2 bases; unmatched junction nucleotides: 4. The CDR3 protein is CASSQGQGVNTGELFF. CDR3 coding DNA: TGTGCCAGCAGCCAAGGGCAGGGGGTCAACACCGGGGAGCTGTTTTTT.

This clone appeared a single time. The chain joins TRBV7-2 to TRBJ1-5, with 7 bases aligning to TRBD1. This CDR3 contains 16 residues. CDR1 is SGHTA and CDR2 is FQGNSA in the germline V gene. V shed 1 base and J 3 bases; nucleotides not matched to a gene: 6. CDR3 in amino acids: CASSLEAGGVNQPQHF. DNA of the CDR3: TGTGCCAGCAGCTTAGAAGCAGGGGGTGTCAATCAGCCCCAGCATTTT.

This clone appeared once. The V and J genes are TRBV11-2 and TRBJ2-2, with TRBD2 as a possible D gene (6 bases). Trimming removed 8 bases at V and 1 base at J, with 11 bases between. CDR3 length: 14 residues. Germline CDR1 reads SGHAT; CDR2 reads FQNNGV. The DNA of the CDR3 is TGTGCCAGCCGGCGGGAAAAGAACACCGGGGAGCTGTTTTTT. Amino acid sequence: CASRREKNTGELFF.

CDR3 protein: CSASLDEQYF. The CDR3 DNA reads as TGCAGTGCTAGTTTAGACGAGCAGTACTTC. The gene calls are TRBV20-1 and TRBJ2-7; D unresolved. The CDR3 sequence is 10 residues long. With 3 bases removed from V and 5 bases from J, the gap between germline ends came to 5 bases. Germline V lookup: CDR1 DFQATT, CDR2 SNEGSKA (reference sequence).

The V and J genes are TRBV7-2 and TRBJ2-1; D gene ambiguous. This CDR3 is built from 14 residues. V was trimmed by 5 bases and J by 8 bases, leaving 16 bases between them. In germline, CDR1 is SGHTA, CDR2 FQGNSA. CDR3 sequence reads: CASSPLRATDEQFF. CDR3 DNA: TGTGCCAGCAGCCCCCTCCGCGCTACCGATGAGCAGTTCTTC. The full variable domain, rest sourced from reference TRBV7-2 and TRBJ2-1, is GAGVSQSPSNKVTEKGKDVELRCDPISGHTALYWYRQSLGQGLEFLIYFQGNSAPDKSGLPSDRFSAERTGGSVSTLTIQRTQQEDSAVYLCASSPLRATDEQFFGPGTRLTVL.

The genes are TRBV7-9 and TRBJ2-5; 9 bases map to TRBD1. J gave up 4 bases and V 3 bases, and 6 bases lay outside the gene matches. Per the germline V gene, CDR1 is SEHNR and CDR2 is FQNEAQ (reference sequence). This CDR3 contains 15 residues. CDR3 nucleotide sequence: TGTGCCAGCAGCTTCGGGGCGACAGGGGGAGAGACCCAGTACTTC. Its protein product is CASSFGATGGETQYF.

This clone was seen more than once but under ten times. This sequence joins TRBV5-5 and TRBJ2-2, with 9 bases fitting TRBD1. The CDR3 spans 17 residues. Germline V gene data show CDR1 as SGHKS and CDR2 as YYEKEE (reference sequence). V shed 5 bases and J 6 bases; nucleotides not matched to a gene: 14. CDR3: CASSPRPGTGFPGELFF. CDR3 nucleotide sequence: TGTGCCAGCAGTCCTAGGCCAGGGACAGGGTTTCCCGGGGAGCTGTTTTTT.

The chain joins TRBV9 to TRBJ2-4, with 7 bases aligning to TRBD2. V trimming: 4 bases; J trimming: 3 bases; junction bases outside the gene matches: 10. CDR1 is SGDLS and CDR2 is YYNGEE in the germline V gene. CDR3 length equals 16 residues. CDR3 loop: CASSHARGDGKNIQYF. The CDR3 DNA is TGTGCCAGCAGCCACGCCCGGGGGGACGGCAAAAACATTCAGTACTTC. Looking up the rest from reference TRBV9 and TRBJ2-4 gives the full variable domain: DSGVTQTPKHLITATGQRVTLRCSPRSGDLSVYWYQQSLDQGLQFLIQYYNGEERAKGNILERFSAQQFPDLHSELNLSSLELGDSALYFCASSHARGDGKNIQYFGAGTRLSVL.